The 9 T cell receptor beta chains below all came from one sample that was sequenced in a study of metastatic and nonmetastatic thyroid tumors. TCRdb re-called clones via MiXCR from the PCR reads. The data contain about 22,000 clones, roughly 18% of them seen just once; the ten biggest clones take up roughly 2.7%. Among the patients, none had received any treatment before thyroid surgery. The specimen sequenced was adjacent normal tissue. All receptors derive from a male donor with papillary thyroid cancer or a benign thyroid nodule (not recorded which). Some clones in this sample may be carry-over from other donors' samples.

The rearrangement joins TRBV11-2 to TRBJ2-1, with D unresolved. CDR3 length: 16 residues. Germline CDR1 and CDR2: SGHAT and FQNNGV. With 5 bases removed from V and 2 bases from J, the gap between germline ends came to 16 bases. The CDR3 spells CASSGPPVRPYNEQFF. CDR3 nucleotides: TGTGCCAGCAGCGGCCCCCCGGTAAGGCCCTACAATGAGCAGTTCTTC.

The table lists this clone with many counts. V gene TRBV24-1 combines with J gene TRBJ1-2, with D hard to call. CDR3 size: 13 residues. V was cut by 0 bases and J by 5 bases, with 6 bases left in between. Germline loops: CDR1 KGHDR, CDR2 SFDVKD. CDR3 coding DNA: TGTGCCACCAGTGATTTGACTACTTATGGCTACACCTTC. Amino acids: CATSDLTTYGYTF.

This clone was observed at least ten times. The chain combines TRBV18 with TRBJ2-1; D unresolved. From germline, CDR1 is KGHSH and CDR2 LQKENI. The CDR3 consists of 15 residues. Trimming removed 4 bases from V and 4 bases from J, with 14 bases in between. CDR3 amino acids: CASSLTNGLYNEQFF. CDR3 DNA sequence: TGTGCCAGCTCACTTACAAACGGATTGTACAATGAGCAGTTCTTC.

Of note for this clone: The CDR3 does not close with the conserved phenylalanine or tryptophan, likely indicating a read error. The DNA for the CDR3 is TGTGCCAGCAGCCTAGGACTAGCGTTCAACAATGAGCAGTTCCTC. Translating it yields CASSLGLAFNNEQFL. The chain carries TRBV4-2 and TRBJ2-1; the match to TRBD2 covers 9 bases. Germline assignment: CDR1 LGHNA and CDR2 YNFKEQ. Trimming cost V 4 bases and J 5 bases; bases outside gene matches: 6. CDR3 size: 15 residues.

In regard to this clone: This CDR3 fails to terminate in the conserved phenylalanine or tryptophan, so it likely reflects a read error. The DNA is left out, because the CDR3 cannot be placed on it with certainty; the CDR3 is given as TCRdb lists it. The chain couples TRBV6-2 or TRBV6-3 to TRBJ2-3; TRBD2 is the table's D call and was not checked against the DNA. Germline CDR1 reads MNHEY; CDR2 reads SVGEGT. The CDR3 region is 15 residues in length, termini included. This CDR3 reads CASSSGTRGTDTQSY.

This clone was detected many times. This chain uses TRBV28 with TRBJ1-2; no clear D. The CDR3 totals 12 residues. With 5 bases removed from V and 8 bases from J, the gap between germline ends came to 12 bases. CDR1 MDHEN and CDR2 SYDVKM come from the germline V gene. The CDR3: CASSAGGRGYTF. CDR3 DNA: TGTGCCAGCAGTGCGGGAGGGCGCGGCTACACCTTC.

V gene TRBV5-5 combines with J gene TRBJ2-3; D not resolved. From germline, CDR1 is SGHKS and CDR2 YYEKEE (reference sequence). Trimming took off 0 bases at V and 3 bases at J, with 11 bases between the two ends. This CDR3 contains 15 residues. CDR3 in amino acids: CASSLDAGSTDTQYF. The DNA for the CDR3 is TGTGCCAGCAGCTTGGATGCTGGTAGTACAGATACGCAGTATTTT.

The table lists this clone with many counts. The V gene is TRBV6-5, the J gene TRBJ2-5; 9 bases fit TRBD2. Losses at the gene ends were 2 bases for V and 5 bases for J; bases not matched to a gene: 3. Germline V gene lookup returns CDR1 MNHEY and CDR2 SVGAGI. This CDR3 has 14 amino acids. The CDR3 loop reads CASSYRTSVETQYF. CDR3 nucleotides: TGTGCCAGCAGTTACCGGACTAGCGTCGAGACCCAGTACTTC.

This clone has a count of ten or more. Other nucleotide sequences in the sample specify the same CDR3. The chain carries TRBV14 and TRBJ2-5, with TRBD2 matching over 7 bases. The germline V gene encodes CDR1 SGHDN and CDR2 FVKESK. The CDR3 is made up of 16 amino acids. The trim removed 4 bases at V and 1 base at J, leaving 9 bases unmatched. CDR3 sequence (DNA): TGTGCCAGCAGCCGGGCGGGGCTAGCGGCCCAAGAGACCCAGTACTTC. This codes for CASSRAGLAAQETQYF.